This T cell receptor (beta chain) was observed in a study of T cell clones after liver transplantation. Study-wide context: Liver transplant recipients had immunosuppression withdrawal attempted within 2 years. Third-party-reactive TCRbeta sequences from pre-transplant mixed lymphocyte reactions served as antigen-independent comparators. Blood was drawn pre-transplant, before withdrawal, and after full or failed withdrawal.

The table came from immunoSEQ multiplex PCR; TCRdb's copy has only in-frame clones and leaves some out. The sample lists about 120,000 clones, approximately 90% occurring once. This CDR3 region has 14 residues. In germline, CDR1 is MNHEY, CDR2 SVGAGI. Trimming stripped 2 bases from V and 8 bases from J, with 12 bases between. This TCR came from a human patient who received a liver transplant. The T cells may come from the graft donor. The J gene is TRBJ1-4, the V gene TRBV6-5; a weak D match, TRBD1 (5 bases). The sequencing used CD4+ T cells from blood, collected 12 months after liver transplant. CDR3 sequence reads: CASSYGWDAEKLFF. DNA of the CDR3: TGTGCCAGCAGTTACGGATGGGACGCGGAAAAACTGTTTTTT.